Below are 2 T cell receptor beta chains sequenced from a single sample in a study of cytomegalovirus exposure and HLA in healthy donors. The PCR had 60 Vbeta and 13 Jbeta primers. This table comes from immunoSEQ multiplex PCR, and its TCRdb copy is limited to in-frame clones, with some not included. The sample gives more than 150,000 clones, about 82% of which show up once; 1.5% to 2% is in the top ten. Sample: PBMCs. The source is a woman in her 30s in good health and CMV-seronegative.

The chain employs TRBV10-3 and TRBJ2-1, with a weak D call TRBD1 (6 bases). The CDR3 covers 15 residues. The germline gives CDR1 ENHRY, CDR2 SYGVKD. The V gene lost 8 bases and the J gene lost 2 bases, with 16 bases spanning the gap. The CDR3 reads CAIHNRVSAYNEQFF. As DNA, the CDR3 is TGTGCCATCCATAACAGGGTGAGCGCCTACAATGAGCAGTTCTTC.

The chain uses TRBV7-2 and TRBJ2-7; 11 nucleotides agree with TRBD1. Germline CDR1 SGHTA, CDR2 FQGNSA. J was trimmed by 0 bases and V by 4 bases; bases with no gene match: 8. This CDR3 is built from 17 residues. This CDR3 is CASSYLPGQGASYEQYF. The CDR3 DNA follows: TGTGCCAGCAGCTATCTTCCTGGACAGGGGGCCTCCTACGAGCAGTACTTC.